This T cell receptor (beta chain) was retrieved from a study of cytomegalovirus exposure and HLA in healthy donors. Germline V gene lookup returns CDR1 MNHEY and CDR2 SVGAGI. CDR3 length equals 15 residues. J was trimmed by 4 bases and V by 4 bases; bases with no gene match: 6. The PCR was carried out with 60 Vbeta primers and 13 Jbeta primers. Only in-frame clones appear in the TCRdb table, and some are missing; sequencing was by immunoSEQ multiplex PCR. The record lists about 190,000 clones, of which the ten most abundant hold approximately 6.4%. J is TRBJ2-1 and V is TRBV6-5, with 8 positions matching TRBD2. The receptor was isolated from a man aged 25 to 45 in good health and CMV-seronegative. Sequences were obtained from PBMCs. The CDR3, as DNA: TGTGCCAGCAGTTGGTTGGCGGGGGGTTACAATGAGCAGTTCTTC. Translated: CASSWLAGGYNEQFF.